Each of the 29 T cell receptor beta chains below was sequenced from the same sample in a study of T cell responses to AZD1222 COVID-19 vaccine. TCRdb's table, derived via immunoSEQ multiplex PCR, lists solely in-frame clones and lacks some. The data show roughly 120,000 clones, over 75% seen once. Specimen: peripheral blood, collected on day 0 of AZD1222 vaccination. The receptor source for this set is an adult in good health.

The chain links TRBV6-2 or TRBV6-3 to TRBJ1-5; possibly TRBD1 for D (6 bases). Looked up from germline, CDR1 is MNHEY and CDR2 is SVGEGT. V lost 0 bases to trimming and J lost 3 bases, with 9 bases between them. The CDR3 loop spans 15 amino acids. CDR3 loop: CASSYSGTPNQPQHF. The CDR3, as DNA: TGTGCCAGCAGTTACTCAGGGACACCCAATCAGCCCCAGCATTTT.

CDR3 nucleotides: TGTGCCAGCTCACCCCAGACGGCCTATCAGCCCCAGCATTTT. Translated: CASSPQTAYQPQHF. The chain is built from TRBV18 and TRBJ1-5; the D is unclear. The ends were cut back, 3 bases at V and 5 bases at J, with 11 bases in the middle. The CDR3 has 14 amino acids. Germline loops: CDR1 KGHSH, CDR2 LQKENI.

The chain recombines TRBV5-1 with TRBJ1-2, with D perhaps matching TRBD1 (5 bases). Germline assignment: CDR1 SGHRS and CDR2 YFSETQ. Trimming shortened V by 0 bases and J by 4 bases, and 22 bases separated the two germline ends. The CDR3 sequence is 18 residues long. CDR3 sequence: CASSLAVISPRDGYGYTF. The CDR3 nucleotides read TGCGCCAGCAGCTTGGCCGTAATTTCTCCCAGGGACGGCTATGGCTACACCTTC.

This clone was picked up one time. The J gene is TRBJ2-3, the V gene TRBV6-5; 8 nucleotides agree with TRBD2. V dropped 4 bases and J dropped 0; count of bases not matched to a gene: 6. Per the germline V gene, CDR1 is MNHEY and CDR2 is SVGAGI. CDR3 length equals 16 residues. The CDR3 sequence is CASSSPTSVSTDTQYF. Written as DNA, the CDR3 is TGTGCCAGCAGTTCTCCGACTAGCGTTAGCACAGATACGCAGTATTTT.

The chain links TRBV30 to TRBJ2-5; TRBD2 aligns across 15 bases. With 1 base clipped from V and 4 bases from J, the junction kept 4 bases outside the gene matches. Germline CDR1 is GTSNPN and CDR2 is SVGIG (reference sequence). The CDR3 totals 16 residues. The CDR3 loop is CAWSAGLAGGPETQYF. The CDR3 DNA reads as TGTGCCTGGAGTGCCGGACTAGCGGGGGGGCCAGAGACCCAGTACTTC.

The chain has TRBV7-9 and TRBJ2-2; no definite D call. CDR3 length: 15 amino acids. Germline V CDR1 and CDR2: SEHNR, FQNEAQ (reference sequence). Trimming pared 1 base from V and 0 bases from J, leaving 6 bases between. CDR3 in amino acids: CASSLGRTNTGELFF. The CDR3 nucleotides read TGTGCCAGCAGCTTAGGCAGGACGAACACCGGGGAGCTGTTTTTT.

The chain combines TRBV4-1 with TRBJ1-5; 9 bases match TRBD1. V lost 3 bases, J lost 5 bases, and 2 bases stayed unmatched. The germline gives CDR1 MGHRA, CDR2 YSYEKL. This CDR3 region has 14 residues. The CDR3 nucleotides read TGCGCCAGCAGCCAGGGACAGGGCGATCAGCCCCAGCATTTT. Protein sequence: CASSQGQGDQPQHF.

J is TRBJ2-1 and V is TRBV5-4; 8 positions agree with TRBD1. V was clipped by 4 bases and J by 4 bases; unmatched bases: 7. CDR1 and CDR2 (germline): SGHNT, YYREEE (reference sequence). The CDR3 covers 15 residues. CDR3 sequence: CASSPDRGIYNEQFF. CDR3 sequence (DNA): TGTGCCAGCAGCCCTGACAGGGGTATTTACAATGAGCAGTTCTTC.

This rearrangement joins TRBV5-4 to TRBJ2-7; D is undetermined. V was shortened by 0 bases and J by 0 bases, with 10 bases between the two germline ends. This CDR3 spans 15 amino acids. Per germline, CDR1 SGHNT and CDR2 YYREEE (reference sequence). CDR3 nucleotide sequence: TGTGCCAGCAGCTTGGAACCAAGCGTCTCCTACGAGCAGTACTTC. This gives the protein CASSLEPSVSYEQYF.

Comment on this clone: This CDR3 is also generated by other DNA sequences in the sample. CDR3 sequence: CASSLTGSSGANVLTF. Written as DNA, the CDR3 is TGTGCCAGCAGCTTAACGGGGAGCTCTGGGGCCAACGTCCTGACTTTC. The chain combines TRBV7-3 with TRBJ2-6; D may be TRBD2 (5 bases). Germline lookup yields CDR1 SGHTA and CDR2 FQGTGA. CDR3 length: 16 amino acids. V was pared by 0 bases and J by 0 bases, with 6 bases between.

The chain is built from TRBV9 and TRBJ2-5, with 12 bases lining up with TRBD2. Trimming cost V 4 bases and J 5 bases; bases outside gene matches: 9. Germline CDR1 SGDLS, CDR2 YYNGEE. This CDR3 is 16 amino acids long. CDR3 amino acids: CASSPSSGGAWETQYF. The CDR3 DNA follows: TGTGCCAGCAGCCCCTCTAGCGGGGGGGCCTGGGAGACCCAGTACTTC.

The V call is TRBV2, the J call TRBJ1-5; TRBD1 agrees at 8 bases. The ends lost 7 bases at V and 1 base at J; junction bases unmatched: 3. The germline V gene has CDR1 SNHLY and CDR2 FYNNEI. The CDR3 is 14 amino acids. CDR3 sequence: CASNGQGSNQPQHF. DNA for the CDR3: TGTGCCAGCAACGGACAGGGCAGCAATCAGCCCCAGCATTTT.

The CDR3 DNA reads as TGTGCCAGCAGCTTAGTTCAGGGGGCTGGGGCCAACGTCCTGACTTTC. It codes for CASSLVQGAGANVLTF. The chain recombines TRBV7-2 with TRBJ2-6; 7 nucleotides align to TRBD1. The CDR3 runs to 16 residues. CDR1 and CDR2 from the germline V gene are SGHTA and FQGNSA. Trimming at V came to 1 base and at J to 2 bases, leaving 2 bases not matched to a gene.

The chain uses TRBV28 and TRBJ1-2, with 7 bases identical to TRBD1. CDR1 MDHEN and CDR2 SYDVKM come from the germline V gene. V was pared by 2 bases and J by 8 bases, with 8 bases of the junction left unmatched. This CDR3 region has 14 residues. In nucleotides, the CDR3 is TGTGCCAGCAGTTTAGGGGGAGGGGGCGAAGGCTACACCTTC. Translation gives CASSLGGGGEGYTF.

J is TRBJ1-5 and V is TRBV6-2 or TRBV6-3; D is uncertain. The CDR3 runs 14 residues. The germline V gene has CDR1 MNHEY and CDR2 SVGEGT. Trimming pared 0 bases from V and 4 bases from J, leaving 7 bases between. As DNA, the CDR3 is TGTGCCAGCAGTTACTCAGCGATTAATCAGCCCCAGCATTTT. Its translation is CASSYSAINQPQHF.

The chain joins TRBV6-5 to TRBJ1-2; a possible D gene is TRBD1 (6 bases). This CDR3 is 13 amino acids long. V lost 6 bases and J lost 2, with 10 bases in between. Looked up from germline, CDR1 is MNHEY and CDR2 is SVGAGI. The CDR3 sequence is CASRSGTNYGYTF. The CDR3 DNA is TGTGCCAGCAGGTCCGGGACAAACTATGGCTACACCTTC.

CDR3 region: CASTNQGAAKNIQYF. Written as DNA, the CDR3 is TGTGCCAGCACTAATCAGGGGGCTGCCAAAAACATTCAGTACTTC. The chain combines TRBV28 with TRBJ2-4; 8 bases map to TRBD1. The germline V gene has CDR1 MDHEN and CDR2 SYDVKM. J was trimmed by 1 base and V by 7 bases; bases with no gene match: 6. The CDR3 covers 15 residues. The complete variable domain, with remaining parts taken from reference TRBV28 and TRBJ2-4, reads DVKVTQSSRYLVKRTGEKVFLECVQDMDHENMFWYRQDPGLGLRLIYFSYDVKMKEKGDIPEGYSVSREKKERFSLILESASTNQTSMYLCASTNQGAAKNIQYFGAGTRLSVL.

The chain has TRBV28 and TRBJ2-1; 8 nucleotides match TRBD2. J was trimmed by 7 bases and V by 2 bases; bases with no gene match: 7. This CDR3 has 15 amino acids. Looked up from germline, CDR1 is MDHEN and CDR2 is SYDVKM. The CDR3 loop is CASSLQASGLNEQFF. CDR3 in DNA: TGTGCCAGCAGTTTACAGGCTAGCGGGTTAAATGAGCAGTTCTTC.

The sample holds a few counts of this clone. The rearrangement uses TRBV5-1 and TRBJ1-4; the match to TRBD1 covers 7 bases. With V trimmed by 0 bases and J by 7 bases, 9 bases remained unmatched. Germline CDR1 is SGHRS and CDR2 is YFSETQ. The CDR3 is 16 amino acids. DNA of the CDR3: TGCGCCAGCAGCTTGGCAGGGGGTTCTAGTAGTGAAAAACTGTTTTTT. Its protein product is CASSLAGGSSSEKLFF. The full variable domain, its missing parts supplied by reference TRBV5-1 and TRBJ1-4, is KAGVTQTPRYLIKTRGQQVTLSCSPISGHRSVSWYQQTPGQGLQFLFEYFSETQRNKGNFPGRFSGRQFSNSRSEMNVSTLELGDSALYLCASSLAGGSSSEKLFFGSGTQLSVL.

This chain links TRBV28 with TRBJ1-1; possible D gene TRBD1, 6 bases. Germline CDR1 and CDR2: MDHEN and SYDVKM. This CDR3 is 15 amino acids long. V shed 5 bases and J shed 1 base, with 14 bases lying between them. The CDR3 DNA follows: TGTGCCAGCAGTCCCCCTGGACAGAGGAACACTGAAGCTTTCTTT. Its protein is CASSPPGQRNTEAFF. Full variable domain (outside the CDR3, taken from reference TRBV28 and TRBJ1-1): DVKVTQSSRYLVKRTGEKVFLECVQDMDHENMFWYRQDPGLGLRLIYFSYDVKMKEKGDIPEGYSVSREKKERFSLILESASTNQTSMYLCASSPPGQRNTEAFFGQGTRLTVV.

This clone was observed a single time. V is TRBV10-1 and J is TRBJ2-1; 13 positions agree with TRBD2. This CDR3 spans 16 amino acids. The V segment lost 6 bases and the J segment 3 bases; nucleotides outside the gene matches: 5. CDR1 and CDR2 from the germline V gene are WNHNN and SYGVQD (reference sequence). The CDR3 spells CASSKLAGGFYNEQFF. The CDR3 coding sequence is TGCGCCAGCAGCAAACTAGCGGGAGGGTTCTACAATGAGCAGTTCTTC.

J is TRBJ2-2 and V is TRBV7-2; 10 positions match TRBD1. The germline V gene encodes CDR1 SGHTA and CDR2 FQGNSA. CDR3 length equals 15 residues. With V trimmed by 5 bases and J by 4 bases, 4 bases remained unmatched. CDR3 sequence: CASSMGQGTTGELFF. CDR3 in DNA: TGTGCCAGCAGCATGGGACAGGGGACCACCGGGGAGCTGTTTTTT.

The chain joins TRBV28 to TRBJ1-2; TRBD1 matches at 7 bases. V trimming: 3 bases; J trimming: 9 bases; junction bases outside the gene matches: 10. Per germline, CDR1 MDHEN and CDR2 SYDVKM. The CDR3 loop spans 14 amino acids. CDR3 amino acids: CASSFKAGGPRYTF. The CDR3 nucleotides read TGTGCCAGCAGTTTTAAGGCAGGGGGGCCCCGCTACACCTTC.

The rearrangement links TRBV7-2 to TRBJ2-5; 11 bases line up with TRBD2. The germline V gene encodes CDR1 SGHTA and CDR2 FQGNSA. V was clipped by 1 base and J by 2 bases; unmatched bases: 6. The CDR3 extends over 17 amino acids. The CDR3 bases are TGTGCCAGCAGCTTAGAGCTAGCGGGAGGAGGTCAAGAGACCCAGTACTTC. Translated: CASSLELAGGGQETQYF.

V is TRBV6-2 or TRBV6-3 and J is TRBJ2-7; 8 bases are a match to TRBD2. The length of the CDR3 is 19 residues. J was trimmed by 0 bases and V by 6 bases; bases with no gene match: 19. CDR1 MNHEY and CDR2 SVGEGT come from the germline V gene. CDR3: CASSSSRPKREILSYEQYF. CDR3 coding DNA: TGTGCCAGCAGCTCCTCTCGACCGAAGCGGGAGATCCTCTCCTACGAGCAGTACTTC.

This clone occurred a few times. J is TRBJ2-1 and V is TRBV5-8, with unresolved D. V was shortened by 4 bases and J by 9 bases, with 8 bases between the two germline ends. Germline V gene lookup returns CDR1 SGHTS and CDR2 YDEGEE. The length of the CDR3 is 11 residues. In DNA form, the CDR3 reads TGTGCCAGCAGCCTTCTTCGTGAGCAGTTCTTC. This encodes CASSLLREQFF.

This rearrangement joins TRBV6-5 to TRBJ2-1; 11 bases line up with TRBD2. This CDR3 has 16 residues. Germline CDR1 is MNHEY and CDR2 is SVGAGI. V trimming: 4 bases; J trimming: 4 bases; junction bases outside the gene matches: 6. The CDR3 DNA reads as TGTGCCAGCAGTTCCCCGACTAGCGGGATTTACAATGAGCAGTTCTTC. Translation: CASSSPTSGIYNEQFF.

This clone was found a few times. This chain links TRBV2 with TRBJ2-5, with TRBD1 identical over 9 bases. Germline assignment: CDR1 SNHLY and CDR2 FYNNEI. The CDR3 extends over 15 amino acids. V dropped 3 bases and J dropped 2; count of bases not matched to a gene: 4. CDR3 in DNA: TGTGCCAGCAGTGATGCGGACAGGGGACAAGAGACCCAGTACTTC. Translating gives CASSDADRGQETQYF.

The chain links TRBV28 to TRBJ1-4; no reliable D call. Trimming cost V 7 bases and J 8 bases, with 8 bases left between them. CDR1 MDHEN and CDR2 SYDVKM come from the germline V gene. The CDR3 runs to 11 residues. The CDR3: CASTREEKLFF. CDR3 in DNA: TGTGCCAGCACACGAGAGGAAAAACTGTTTTTT.